This paragraph covers one T cell receptor (beta chain) sequence. Its specificity is not known. Germline loops: CDR1 MDHEN, CDR2 SYDVKM. V shed 1 base and J shed 10 bases, with 13 bases lying between them. This CDR3 contains 13 residues. The data were taken from a study of post-analysis software for immune sequencing data. Study information: Clinical courses comprised relapsing-remitting, secondary progressive and progressive-relapsing multiple sclerosis. General observations from the study: Four or five TRBV segments, TRBV5-6, TRBV5-1 and TRBV20-1 among them, were found more frequent in patients than controls.

TCR beta cDNA libraries had unique molecular identifiers. One entry per CDR3 protein results from TCRdb running MiXCR on the PCR reads. The sample shows hundreds of thousands of distinct CDR3 sequences, 25% to 30% of them seen only once. The material sequenced was blood. The receptor comes from a girl between 5 and 17 years old with multiple sclerosis. V and J are TRBV28 and TRBJ1-1; the D gene is possibly TRBD1 (5 bases). The chain's CDR3 is CASSLSPQGVAFF. CDR3 bases: TGTGCCAGCAGTTTATCCCCTCAGGGTGTAGCTTTCTTT.